What follows are 30 T cell receptor beta chains derived from one specimen sequenced in a study of T cell responses to AZD1222 COVID-19 vaccine. Clones were sequenced by immunoSEQ multiplex PCR, and TCRdb holds only the in-frame ones, with some missing. This table has fewer than 100,000 clones, around 87% appearing once. The sequences come from peripheral blood, collected on day 0 of AZD1222 vaccination. These receptor sequences come from an adult in good health.

The V call is TRBV5-5, the J call TRBJ1-5; 8 bases are a match to TRBD1. Trimming removed 0 bases from V and 5 bases from J; junction bases left unmatched: 4. The CDR3 is made up of 15 amino acids. CDR1 SGHKS and CDR2 YYEKEE come from the germline V gene (reference sequence). CDR3 DNA sequence: TGTGCCAGCAGCTTGGACAGGGGGAGACATCAGCCCCAGCATTTT. Amino acids: CASSLDRGRHQPQHF.

In this sample, this clone turned up a few times. The chain has TRBV6-5 and TRBJ2-7; 7 bases align to TRBD2. Germline V CDR1 and CDR2: MNHEY, SVGAGI. V lost 9 bases, J lost 0 bases, and 5 bases stayed unmatched. The length of the CDR3 is 13 residues. CDR3 DNA sequence: TGTGCCAGTGTCCCTAGCGGCTCCTACGAGCAGTACTTC. It is translated as CASVPSGSYEQYF.

Written as DNA, the CDR3 is TGTGCCACCAGTGATTTGCGACATGGAAGCTCCTACAATGAGCAGTTCTTC. Amino acid sequence: CATSDLRHGSSYNEQFF. The chain joins TRBV24-1 to TRBJ2-1; D call uncertain. There are 17 residues in the CDR3. From germline, CDR1 is KGHDR and CDR2 SFDVKD. Trimming took off 0 bases at V and 0 bases at J, with 11 bases between the two ends.

This clone has more than one count but fewer than ten. This chain links TRBV7-9 with TRBJ1-4, with a possible D match to TRBD1 (6 bases). This CDR3 contains 14 residues. CDR1 is SEHNR, CDR2 FQNEAQ, per germline (reference sequence). V was trimmed by 5 bases and J by 7 bases, leaving 14 bases between them. The CDR3, as DNA: TGTGCCAGCAGCCCTACAGGGAAAGGTGAAAAACTGTTTTTT. It translates to CASSPTGKGEKLFF.

V usage is TRBV5-1 and J usage is TRBJ2-5, with D perhaps assigned TRBD1 or TRBD2 (5 bases each). Germline loops: CDR1 SGHRS, CDR2 YFSETQ. The germline V and J ends were trimmed by 4 bases and 2 bases, with 12 bases remaining between them. The CDR3 consists of 14 residues. CDR3: CASSLRGKQETQYF. In DNA, the CDR3 is TGCGCCAGCAGCCTCCGGGGCAAACAAGAGACCCAGTACTTC. The variable domain in full, completed from reference TRBV5-1 and TRBJ2-5, reads KAGVTQTPRYLIKTRGQQVTLSCSPISGHRSVSWYQQTPGQGLQFLFEYFSETQRNKGNFPGRFSGRQFSNSRSEMNVSTLELGDSALYLCASSLRGKQETQYFGPGTRLLVL.

The genes are TRBV19 and TRBJ1-5; D is unclear. Germline-derived CDR1 and CDR2 are LNHDA and SQIVND (reference sequence). The CDR3 contains 14 residues. V was clipped by 4 bases and J by 5 bases, with 12 bases between them. The CDR3 DNA follows: TGTGCCAGTAGTACCCCCCTAAGAGATCAGCCCCAGCATTTT. Translated, it gives CASSTPLRDQPQHF.

The chain joins TRBV4-1 to TRBJ2-3; D may be TRBD1 or TRBD2 (6 bases each). Germline CDR1 is MGHRA and CDR2 is YSYEKL. The germline V and J ends were trimmed by 0 bases and 3 bases, with 10 bases remaining between them. This CDR3 has 15 amino acids. The CDR3 DNA reads TGCGCCAGCAGCCAAGATTGGGGGGCAACAGATACGCAGTATTTT. It specifies CASSQDWGATDTQYF.

The rearrangement joins TRBV11-2 to TRBJ1-2, with D unresolved. CDR1 SGHAT and CDR2 FQNNGV come from the germline V gene. V lost 5 bases and J lost 2, with 15 bases in between. The CDR3 has 15 residues. The CDR3 nucleotides are TGTGCCAGCAGCCAAAAGGGTCTGGGAAACTATGGCTACACCTTC. Translated, it gives CASSQKGLGNYGYTF.

This rearrangement joins TRBV11-3 to TRBJ1-2; TRBD1 is a possible D gene (5 bases). The V and J ends lost 0 bases and 6 bases respectively, with 11 bases between them. Germline assignment: CDR1 SGHNT and CDR2 YENEEA. The CDR3 is 14 residues long. CDR3 region: CASSLEAGRNGYTF. Written as DNA, the CDR3 is TGTGCCAGCAGCTTAGAGGCAGGGAGGAATGGCTACACCTTC.

The chain joins TRBV11-2 to TRBJ2-3; D not resolved. CDR1 and CDR2 (germline): SGHAT, FQNNGV. Trimming took 8 bases from V and 4 from J, leaving 4 bases between them. CDR3 length equals 10 residues. The CDR3 nucleotides read TGTGCCAGCGGAGCAGATACGCAGTATTTT. It specifies CASGADTQYF.

The chain joins TRBV19 to TRBJ2-6; D gene uncertain. CDR1 LNHDA and CDR2 SQIVND come from the germline V gene (reference sequence). V was clipped by 7 bases and J by 2 bases, with 12 bases between them. There are 15 residues in the CDR3. CDR3 residues: CASTSENAGANVLTF. CDR3 nucleotides: TGTGCCAGTACATCGGAGAATGCTGGGGCCAACGTCCTGACTTTC.

This clone was observed a single time. The rearrangement uses TRBV7-2 and TRBJ2-1; 10 bases are shared with TRBD2. The V segment lost 3 bases and the J segment 0 bases; nucleotides outside the gene matches: 5. The germline CDR1 and CDR2 sequences are SGHTA and FQGNSA. The CDR3 is made up of 17 amino acids. The CDR3 spells CASSLQRGGYSYNEQFF. CDR3 sequence (DNA): TGTGCCAGCAGCTTGCAGCGGGGGGGATACTCCTACAATGAGCAGTTCTTC.

This chain joins TRBV14 and TRBJ1-2; 9 bases agree with TRBD1. V shed 4 bases, J shed 8 bases, and the junction held 8 bases outside the gene matches. There are 14 residues in the CDR3. Germline assignment: CDR1 SGHDN and CDR2 FVKESK. This chain's CDR3 is CASSRIQGAQGYTF. For the CDR3, the DNA is TGTGCCAGCAGCCGGATACAGGGGGCTCAAGGCTACACCTTC.

The chain uses TRBV5-1 and TRBJ1-1; 8 bases fit TRBD1. Unmatched junction bases numbered 8, after V lost 4 bases and J lost 6 bases. CDR3 length: 14 amino acids. Germline-derived CDR1 and CDR2 are SGHRS and YFSETQ. The chain's CDR3 is CASSTDRGGAEAFF. For the CDR3, the DNA is TGCGCCAGCAGCACCGACAGGGGAGGTGCTGAAGCTTTCTTT.

The chain couples TRBV5-6 to TRBJ1-5, with D possibly TRBD1 on 6 matching bases. Germline V gene lookup returns CDR1 SGHDT and CDR2 YYEEEE. The length of the CDR3 is 16 residues. V was pared by 1 base and J by 1 base, with 12 bases between. CDR3 protein: CASSLSPGGSNQPQHF. The CDR3 DNA reads TGTGCCAGCAGCTTGTCGCCGGGGGGCAGCAATCAGCCCCAGCATTTT.

The rearrangement links TRBV7-2 to TRBJ1-1; 7 nucleotides match TRBD1. Per germline, CDR1 SGHTA and CDR2 FQGNSA. The CDR3 extends over 14 amino acids. V was pared by 5 bases and J by 4 bases, with 7 bases of the junction left unmatched. The CDR3, as DNA: TGTGCCAGCAGCGGACAGGAGGGCGGCACTGAAGCTTTCTTT. It codes for CASSGQEGGTEAFF. Drawing the rest from reference TRBV7-2 and TRBJ1-1, the complete variable domain is GAGVSQSPSNKVTEKGKDVELRCDPISGHTALYWYRQSLGQGLEFLIYFQGNSAPDKSGLPSDRFSAERTGGSVSTLTIQRTQQEDSAVYLCASSGQEGGTEAFFGQGTRLTVV.

This rearrangement joins TRBV19 to TRBJ1-5; 7 bases fit TRBD1. V dropped 4 bases and J dropped 3; count of bases not matched to a gene: 15. Germline assignment: CDR1 LNHDA and CDR2 SQIVND (reference sequence). This CDR3 is built from 18 residues. CDR3 sequence (DNA): TGTGCCAGTAGTACGAGATCATCCACACAGGGGAACAATCAGCCCCAGCATTTT. Amino acid sequence: CASSTRSSTQGNNQPQHF.

The chain has TRBV6-5 and TRBJ2-5; TRBD1 aligns across 8 bases. The length of the CDR3 is 15 residues. V lost 2 bases, J lost 2 bases, and 4 bases stayed unmatched. Germline assignment: CDR1 MNHEY and CDR2 SVGAGI. The CDR3 reads CASSYDRGYQETQYF. The CDR3 nucleotides read TGTGCCAGCAGTTACGACAGGGGCTATCAAGAGACCCAGTACTTC.

The chain employs TRBV5-1 and TRBJ2-3; 8 bases line up with TRBD2. Trimming at V came to 2 bases and at J to 7 bases, leaving 12 bases not matched to a gene. CDR1 is SGHRS, CDR2 YFSETQ, per germline. This CDR3 has 16 residues. The DNA of the CDR3 is TGCGCCAGCAGCTTCTCAGCGGGGGTGATTTCGAATACGCAGTATTTT. Its translation is CASSFSAGVISNTQYF.

The chain has TRBV6-2 or TRBV6-3 and TRBJ1-5; TRBD1 agrees at 7 bases. This CDR3 comprises 14 residues. V lost 5 bases, J lost 4 bases, and 5 bases stayed unmatched. CDR1 is MNHEY and CDR2 is SVGEGT in the germline V gene. In DNA form, the CDR3 reads TGTGCCAGCAGTACCGGGACAGTAAATCAGCCCCAGCATTTT. Translated, it gives CASSTGTVNQPQHF.

V usage is TRBV5-4 and J usage is TRBJ1-1, with D perhaps TRBD1 (5 bases). Germline V CDR1 and CDR2: SGHNT, YYREEE (reference sequence). With 7 bases removed from V and 0 bases from J, the gap between germline ends came to 16 bases. CDR3 length: 15 residues. The CDR3 DNA reads TGTGCCAGCGGATTAACCAGGGATATGAACACTGAAGCTTTCTTT. Translated: CASGLTRDMNTEAFF.

On this clone itself: This likely comes from a read error, as the CDR3 has no conserved phenylalanine or tryptophan at its end. The V gene is TRBV5-1, the J gene TRBJ1-4; 7 positions agree with TRBD1. This CDR3 comprises 16 residues. Germline V CDR1 and CDR2: SGHRS, YFSETQ. J gave up 5 bases and V 0 bases, and 7 bases lay outside the gene matches. The CDR3 DNA follows: TGCGCCAGCAGCTTGGGACAGGGAGGAGGGAATGAAAAACTGTTTTCT. Encoded protein: CASSLGQGGGNEKLFS.

The V and J genes are TRBV5-1 and TRBJ2-3; D is possibly TRBD2 (7 bases). The ends were cut back, 7 bases at V and 3 bases at J, with 18 bases in the middle. Germline CDR1 SGHRS, CDR2 YFSETQ. The length of the CDR3 is 15 residues. The CDR3 region has the DNA TGCGCCAGCTACCTGGGGGGGCGAGGAACAGATACGCAGTATTTT. Amino acid sequence: CASYLGGRGTDTQYF. Variable domain in full (rest from reference TRBV5-1 and TRBJ2-3): KAGVTQTPRYLIKTRGQQVTLSCSPISGHRSVSWYQQTPGQGLQFLFEYFSETQRNKGNFPGRFSGRQFSNSRSEMNVSTLELGDSALYLCASYLGGRGTDTQYFGPGTRLTVL.

The gene calls are TRBV13 and TRBJ1-1, with D unclear. The ends were cut back, 5 bases at V and 4 bases at J, with 8 bases in the middle. CDR1 and CDR2 (germline): PRHDT, FYEKMQ (reference sequence). CDR3 size: 12 residues. The CDR3 spells CASSQEATEAFF. CDR3 DNA: TGTGCCAGCAGCCAGGAGGCCACTGAAGCTTTCTTT.

The chain employs TRBV11-1 and TRBJ2-1, with D maybe TRBD2 (6 bases). The CDR3 is 15 amino acids. Germline V gene sequence: CDR1 SGHAT, CDR2 FQDESV (reference sequence). Trimming pared 5 bases from V and 6 bases from J, leaving 17 bases between. CDR3: CASSATSGPFNEQFF. CDR3 nucleotides: TGTGCCAGCAGCGCGACTAGTGGCCCCTTCAATGAGCAGTTCTTC.

The chain recombines TRBV5-6 with TRBJ1-5; D gene ambiguous. Germline assignment: CDR1 SGHDT and CDR2 YYEEEE. V shed 1 base and J shed 0 bases, with 2 bases lying between them. The CDR3 is made up of 13 amino acids. The CDR3 nucleotides read TGTGCCAGCAGCTTGTATAGCAATCAGCCCCAGCATTTT. Its protein is CASSLYSNQPQHF.

The CDR3 sequence: CASSLVWETLNGYTF. The CDR3 nucleotides read TGTGCCAGCAGCTTAGTTTGGGAAACCTTAAATGGCTACACCTTC. This chain links TRBV7-2 with TRBJ1-2; no clear D. The germline V and J ends were trimmed by 1 base and 6 bases, with 15 bases remaining between them. This CDR3 has 15 amino acids. Germline assignment: CDR1 SGHTA and CDR2 FQGNSA.

The chain combines TRBV19 with TRBJ1-2; 8 bases agree with TRBD1. J was trimmed by 3 bases and V by 7 bases; bases with no gene match: 13. The germline V gene encodes CDR1 LNHDA and CDR2 SQIVND (reference sequence). The CDR3 is 16 residues long. CDR3 nucleotides: TGTGCCAGTACCGTACCTGGACAGGGTACCTACTATGGCTACACCTTC. It codes for CASTVPGQGTYYGYTF.

The J gene is TRBJ2-3, the V gene TRBV28; 8 nucleotides agree with TRBD1. The V and J ends lost 3 bases and 5 bases, in that order; junction bases with no gene match: 10. CDR3 length: 16 residues. Germline V gene lookup returns CDR1 MDHEN and CDR2 SYDVKM. In nucleotides, the CDR3 is TGTGCCAGCAGTTTGAAGTCGCAGGGGGCAAGAGATACGCAGTATTTT. Translating it yields CASSLKSQGARDTQYF. The whole variable domain, filled in from reference TRBV28 and TRBJ2-3, reads DVKVTQSSRYLVKRTGEKVFLECVQDMDHENMFWYRQDPGLGLRLIYFSYDVKMKEKGDIPEGYSVSREKKERFSLILESASTNQTSMYLCASSLKSQGARDTQYFGPGTRLTVL.

V gene TRBV2 combines with J gene TRBJ2-7; D is unresolved. CDR3 length equals 13 residues. The V end lost 0 bases, the J end lost 3 bases, and 6 bases lay between the germline ends. Germline V gene data show CDR1 as SNHLY and CDR2 as FYNNEI. This CDR3 reads CASSEADIYEQYF. Written as DNA, the CDR3 is TGTGCCAGCAGTGAAGCCGACATCTACGAGCAGTACTTC.